The entry below describes one TCR beta chain. Its antigen is not known. Each of the donors was a healthy bone marrow donor. The data were taken from a study of cytomegalovirus exposure and HLA in healthy donors. The PCR was carried out with 60 Vbeta primers and 13 Jbeta primers. Per the original methods: Later work found 65 million to 85 million unique TCR beta chains, with around 10 million shared. TCRdb keeps only in-frame clones here, not all; method: immunoSEQ multiplex PCR. That table is the source of V, J and clone size, and D and trimming were worked out from the DNA. The sample shows around 200,000 clones, around three quarters of them seen only once. Whole-study results and caveats: On later analysis, the bulk of CMV-associated TCR beta chains appeared to be HLA-restricted. Later analysis showed TCR association rates varying by HLA locus, highest for DRB1 and lowest for HLA-C.

J lost 0 bases, V lost 5 bases, and 6 bases had no gene match. Looked up from germline, CDR1 is SGHTA and CDR2 is FQGNSA. CDR3 length equals 15 residues. The chain links TRBV7-2 to TRBJ1-1; 7 positions match TRBD1. The specimen was PBMCs. The sequence was collected from a woman aged 18-29 years in good health and CMV-seronegative. The CDR3 DNA is TGTGCCAGCAGCGAGATCGACAGGGTGAACACTGAAGCTTTCTTT. Translated, it gives CASSEIDRVNTEAFF.